A single sample is the source of the 23 T cell receptor beta chains below, sequenced in a study of T cell responses to AZD1222 COVID-19 vaccine. Clones were sequenced by immunoSEQ multiplex PCR, and TCRdb holds only the in-frame ones, with some missing. The table records over 100,000 clones, about nine tenths of them present only once. The sample here was peripheral blood, taken on day 0 of AZD1222 vaccination. Every receptor here comes from an adult in good health.

This chain connects TRBV6-5 to TRBJ2-7; 9 positions agree with TRBD1. Germline V gene data show CDR1 as MNHEY and CDR2 as SVGAGI. The CDR3 extends over 14 amino acids. Trimming at V came to 6 bases and at J to 7 bases, leaving 10 bases not matched to a gene. CDR3 DNA: TGTGCCAGCAGCCCGGGACAGGGACGGTCAGAGCAGTACTTC. Its protein is CASSPGQGRSEQYF.

J is TRBJ2-7 and V is TRBV2; 7 bases line up with TRBD1. This CDR3 region has 12 residues. V lost 7 bases to trimming and J lost 9 bases; unmatched junction nucleotides: 9. Germline loops: CDR1 SNHLY, CDR2 FYNNEI. CDR3 amino acids: CASNLRQGAQYF. The CDR3, as DNA: TGTGCCAGCAACCTCAGACAGGGCGCGCAGTACTTC.

The V and J genes are TRBV18 and TRBJ1-2; D is perhaps TRBD1 (6 bases). V was clipped by 2 bases and J by 6 bases, with 10 bases between them. CDR1 is KGHSH, CDR2 LQKENI, per germline. The CDR3 sequence is 13 residues long. This CDR3 is CASSPWGQDGYTF. The CDR3 nucleotides read TGTGCCAGCTCACCATGGGGGCAAGATGGCTACACCTTC. The full variable domain, its missing parts supplied by reference TRBV18 and TRBJ1-2, is NAGVMQNPRHLVRRRGQEARLRCSPMKGHSHVYWYRQLPEEGLKFMVYLQKENIIDESGMPKERFSAEFPKEGPSILRIQQVVRGDSAAYFCASSPWGQDGYTFGSGTRLTVV.

The chain links TRBV28 to TRBJ2-7; 8 bases fit TRBD1. The trim removed 7 bases at V and 1 base at J, leaving 9 bases unmatched. This CDR3 contains 15 residues. Germline V gene sequence: CDR1 MDHEN, CDR2 SYDVKM. Here the CDR3 reads CASNSPGTGSYEQYF. CDR3 in DNA: TGTGCCAGCAATTCCCCCGGGACAGGATCCTACGAGCAGTACTTC.

The chain employs TRBV28 and TRBJ1-3, with D perhaps TRBD1 (5 bases). This CDR3 contains 15 residues. Looked up from germline, CDR1 is MDHEN and CDR2 is SYDVKM. The V and J ends lost 5 bases and 2 bases respectively, with 13 bases between them. The CDR3 region has the DNA TGTGCCAGCAGTCCCCCAGCGGGGCCTGGAAACACCATATATTTT. Its protein is CASSPPAGPGNTIYF.

The gene calls are TRBV28 and TRBJ1-2, with 10 bases matching TRBD1. V trimming: 5 bases; J trimming: 4 bases; junction bases outside the gene matches: 16. This CDR3 has 18 amino acids. Looked up from germline, CDR1 is MDHEN and CDR2 is SYDVKM. CDR3 amino acids: CASSLRQGAVVLGYGYTF. CDR3 nucleotide sequence: TGTGCCAGCAGTCTGAGACAGGGGGCGGTGGTATTGGGCTATGGCTACACCTTC.

The chain couples TRBV7-2 to TRBJ2-5; weak D call: TRBD2 (6 bases). Looked up from germline, CDR1 is SGHTA and CDR2 is FQGNSA. The V end lost 0 bases, the J end lost 2 bases, and 13 bases lay between the germline ends. This CDR3 contains 16 residues. The CDR3 reads CASSLAPWGGQETQYF. The CDR3 region has the DNA TGTGCCAGCAGCTTAGCGCCGTGGGGAGGTCAAGAGACCCAGTACTTC.

The V gene is TRBV5-6, the J gene TRBJ2-7; unclear D gene. The germline gives CDR1 SGHDT, CDR2 YYEEEE. There are 12 residues in the CDR3. V was trimmed by 4 bases and J by 3 bases, leaving 8 bases between them. The CDR3 bases are TGTGCCAGCAGCATGGATAGCTACGAGCAGTACTTC. Translated: CASSMDSYEQYF.

V is TRBV18 and J is TRBJ1-1, with 9 bases aligning to TRBD1. Looked up from germline, CDR1 is KGHSH and CDR2 is LQKENI. The junction had 5 bases not matched to a gene; V was cut back by 3 bases and J by 6 bases. The CDR3 runs to 14 residues. CDR3 sequence: CASSPGDREAEAFF. The CDR3 DNA reads as TGTGCCAGCTCACCGGGGGACAGGGAAGCTGAAGCTTTCTTT.

V and J are TRBV11-3 and TRBJ2-7, with 9 bases lining up with TRBD1. The CDR3 runs to 15 residues. Looked up from germline, CDR1 is SGHNT and CDR2 is YENEEA. V shed 1 base, J shed 3 bases, and the junction held 4 bases outside the gene matches. Here the CDR3 reads CASSLGPGQGYEQYF. CDR3 in DNA: TGTGCCAGCAGCTTAGGACCGGGACAGGGCTACGAGCAGTACTTC.

V usage is TRBV11-1 and J usage is TRBJ1-4; D gene unclear. CDR3 length equals 16 residues. Trimming took off 5 bases at V and 0 bases at J, with 13 bases between the two ends. CDR1 is SGHAT, CDR2 FQDESV, per germline (reference sequence). The CDR3 DNA is TGTGCCAGCAGCCCCGGCAGTGGACCAACTAATGAAAAACTGTTTTTT. Translation: CASSPGSGPTNEKLFF.

The chain employs TRBV4-1 and TRBJ1-1, with 10 bases identical to TRBD1. V was clipped by 1 base and J by 4 bases; unmatched bases: 9. Germline loops: CDR1 MGHRA, CDR2 YSYEKL. There are 17 residues in the CDR3. The CDR3 sequence: CASSQASTGGRLTEAFF. CDR3 nucleotides: TGCGCCAGCAGCCAAGCTTCGACAGGGGGCCGGCTCACTGAAGCTTTCTTT.

The gene calls are TRBV25-1 and TRBJ1-4; maybe TRBD1 (5 bases). This CDR3 contains 14 residues. The V end was cut by 6 bases, the J end by 10 bases, with 18 bases between. Germline CDR1 reads MGHDK; CDR2 reads SYGVNS. In DNA, the CDR3 is TGTGCCAGCAGGCCGAATAGGGGTACCGGAAAACTGTTTTTT. Translated: CASRPNRGTGKLFF. The complete variable domain, with remaining parts taken from reference TRBV25-1 and TRBJ1-4, reads EADIYQTPRYLVIGTGKKITLECSQTMGHDKMYWYQQDPGMELHLIHYSYGVNSTEKGDLSSESTVSRIRTEHFPLTLESARPSHTSQYLCASRPNRGTGKLFFGSGTQLSVL.

The chain is built from TRBV29-1 and TRBJ1-5; D not resolved. The V gene's germline CDR1 is SQVTM and CDR2 ANQGSEA. The CDR3 is 13 residues long. Trimming left V 7 bases short and J 5 bases short, with 15 bases between. CDR3 sequence: CSALTPGDQPQHF. CDR3 DNA sequence: TGCAGCGCCCTCACCCCCGGGGATCAGCCCCAGCATTTT.

This chain uses TRBV3-1 (or the pseudogene TRBV3-2) with TRBJ1-6; D perhaps matches TRBD1 (5 bases). This CDR3 is built from 16 residues. Trimming took 0 bases from V and 7 from J, leaving 13 bases between them. Germline V lookup: CDR1 LGHDT, CDR2 YNNKEL (reference sequence). CDR3 protein: CASSQEFRGFNSPLHF. As DNA, the CDR3 is TGTGCCAGCAGCCAAGAGTTTCGGGGGTTCAATTCACCCCTCCACTTT.

The chain couples TRBV7-2 to TRBJ1-2; 9 positions match TRBD1. After removal of 5 bases from V and 8 bases from J, the junction contained 12 bases not matched to a gene. There are 15 residues in the CDR3. Germline V gene lookup returns CDR1 SGHTA and CDR2 FQGNSA. DNA for the CDR3: TGTGCCAGCAGCCCATCCTGGGACAGGGATGGGGGCTACACCTTC. It codes for CASSPSWDRDGGYTF. Full variable domain (rest looked up from reference TRBV7-2 and TRBJ1-2): GAGVSQSPSNKVTEKGKDVELRCDPISGHTALYWYRQSLGQGLEFLIYFQGNSAPDKSGLPSDRFSAERTGGSVSTLTIQRTQQEDSAVYLCASSPSWDRDGGYTFGSGTRLTVV.

The chain combines TRBV18 with TRBJ2-4; weak D call: TRBD2 (6 bases). This CDR3 has 14 residues. Per germline, CDR1 KGHSH and CDR2 LQKENI. The V end lost 3 bases, the J end lost 4 bases, and 10 bases lay between the germline ends. CDR3 loop: CASSPPAGKNIQYF. The CDR3, as DNA: TGTGCCAGCTCACCTCCGGCGGGGAAAAACATTCAGTACTTC.

This chain uses TRBV7-3 with TRBJ1-2; 7 bases match TRBD1. Germline CDR1 and CDR2: SGHTA and FQGTGA. V lost 5 bases, J lost 6 bases, and 6 bases stayed unmatched. The CDR3 has 13 residues. CDR3 sequence reads: CASSPTGDHGYTF. For the CDR3, the DNA is TGTGCCAGCAGCCCCACAGGGGATCATGGCTACACCTTC.

CDR3 in DNA: TGTGCCAGCAGCGTAAGAAAGGGCGAGCAGTACTTC. As protein: CASSVRKGEQYF. The chain has TRBV5-8 and TRBJ2-7; no clear D. Trimming left V 4 bases short and J 6 bases short, with 11 bases between. Germline V gene sequence: CDR1 SGHTS, CDR2 YDEGEE. The CDR3 is 12 residues long.

The chain couples TRBV7-2 to TRBJ1-6; the D is unclear. The CDR3 is made up of 16 amino acids. Deletions cut 3 bases from V and 9 bases from J, with 18 bases between. Germline CDR1 is SGHTA and CDR2 is FQGNSA. The CDR3 coding sequence is TGTGCCAGCAGCTTCCCTCGGATTAGTGGTGCTTCACCCCTCCACTTT. Its translation: CASSFPRISGASPLHF. Supplemented by reference TRBV7-2 and TRBJ1-6, the full variable domain reads GAGVSQSPSNKVTEKGKDVELRCDPISGHTALYWYRQSLGQGLEFLIYFQGNSAPDKSGLPSDRFSAERTGGSVSTLTIQRTQQEDSAVYLCASSFPRISGASPLHFGNGTRLTVT.

This rearrangement joins TRBV9 to TRBJ1-1; D unclear. CDR1 is SGDLS, CDR2 YYNGEE, per germline. Deletions cut 0 bases from V and 3 bases from J, with 6 bases between. This CDR3 region has 13 residues. For the CDR3, the DNA is TGTGCCAGCAGCGTAGGCGGTTACACTGAAGCTTTCTTT. Translating gives CASSVGGYTEAFF.

In its sample, this clone was seen once. The CDR3 spells CAWSYLGVGYGYTF. In DNA form, the CDR3 reads TGTGCCTGGTCCTATCTAGGGGTTGGCTATGGCTACACCTTC. V and J are TRBV30 and TRBJ1-2; a possible D gene is TRBD1 (5 bases). Germline V gene lookup returns CDR1 GTSNPN and CDR2 SVGIG (reference sequence). Trimming removed 5 bases from V and 4 bases from J, with 17 bases in between. CDR3 length: 14 residues.

CDR3 in amino acids: CASRIGGSNQPQHF. In nucleotides, the CDR3 is TGTGCCAGCCGGATAGGGGGCTCGAATCAGCCCCAGCATTTT. The chain combines TRBV2 with TRBJ1-5, with 7 bases lining up with TRBD1. V lost 8 bases and J lost 4; bases outside the gene matches: 8. CDR1 and CDR2 (germline): SNHLY, FYNNEI. This CDR3 contains 14 residues.